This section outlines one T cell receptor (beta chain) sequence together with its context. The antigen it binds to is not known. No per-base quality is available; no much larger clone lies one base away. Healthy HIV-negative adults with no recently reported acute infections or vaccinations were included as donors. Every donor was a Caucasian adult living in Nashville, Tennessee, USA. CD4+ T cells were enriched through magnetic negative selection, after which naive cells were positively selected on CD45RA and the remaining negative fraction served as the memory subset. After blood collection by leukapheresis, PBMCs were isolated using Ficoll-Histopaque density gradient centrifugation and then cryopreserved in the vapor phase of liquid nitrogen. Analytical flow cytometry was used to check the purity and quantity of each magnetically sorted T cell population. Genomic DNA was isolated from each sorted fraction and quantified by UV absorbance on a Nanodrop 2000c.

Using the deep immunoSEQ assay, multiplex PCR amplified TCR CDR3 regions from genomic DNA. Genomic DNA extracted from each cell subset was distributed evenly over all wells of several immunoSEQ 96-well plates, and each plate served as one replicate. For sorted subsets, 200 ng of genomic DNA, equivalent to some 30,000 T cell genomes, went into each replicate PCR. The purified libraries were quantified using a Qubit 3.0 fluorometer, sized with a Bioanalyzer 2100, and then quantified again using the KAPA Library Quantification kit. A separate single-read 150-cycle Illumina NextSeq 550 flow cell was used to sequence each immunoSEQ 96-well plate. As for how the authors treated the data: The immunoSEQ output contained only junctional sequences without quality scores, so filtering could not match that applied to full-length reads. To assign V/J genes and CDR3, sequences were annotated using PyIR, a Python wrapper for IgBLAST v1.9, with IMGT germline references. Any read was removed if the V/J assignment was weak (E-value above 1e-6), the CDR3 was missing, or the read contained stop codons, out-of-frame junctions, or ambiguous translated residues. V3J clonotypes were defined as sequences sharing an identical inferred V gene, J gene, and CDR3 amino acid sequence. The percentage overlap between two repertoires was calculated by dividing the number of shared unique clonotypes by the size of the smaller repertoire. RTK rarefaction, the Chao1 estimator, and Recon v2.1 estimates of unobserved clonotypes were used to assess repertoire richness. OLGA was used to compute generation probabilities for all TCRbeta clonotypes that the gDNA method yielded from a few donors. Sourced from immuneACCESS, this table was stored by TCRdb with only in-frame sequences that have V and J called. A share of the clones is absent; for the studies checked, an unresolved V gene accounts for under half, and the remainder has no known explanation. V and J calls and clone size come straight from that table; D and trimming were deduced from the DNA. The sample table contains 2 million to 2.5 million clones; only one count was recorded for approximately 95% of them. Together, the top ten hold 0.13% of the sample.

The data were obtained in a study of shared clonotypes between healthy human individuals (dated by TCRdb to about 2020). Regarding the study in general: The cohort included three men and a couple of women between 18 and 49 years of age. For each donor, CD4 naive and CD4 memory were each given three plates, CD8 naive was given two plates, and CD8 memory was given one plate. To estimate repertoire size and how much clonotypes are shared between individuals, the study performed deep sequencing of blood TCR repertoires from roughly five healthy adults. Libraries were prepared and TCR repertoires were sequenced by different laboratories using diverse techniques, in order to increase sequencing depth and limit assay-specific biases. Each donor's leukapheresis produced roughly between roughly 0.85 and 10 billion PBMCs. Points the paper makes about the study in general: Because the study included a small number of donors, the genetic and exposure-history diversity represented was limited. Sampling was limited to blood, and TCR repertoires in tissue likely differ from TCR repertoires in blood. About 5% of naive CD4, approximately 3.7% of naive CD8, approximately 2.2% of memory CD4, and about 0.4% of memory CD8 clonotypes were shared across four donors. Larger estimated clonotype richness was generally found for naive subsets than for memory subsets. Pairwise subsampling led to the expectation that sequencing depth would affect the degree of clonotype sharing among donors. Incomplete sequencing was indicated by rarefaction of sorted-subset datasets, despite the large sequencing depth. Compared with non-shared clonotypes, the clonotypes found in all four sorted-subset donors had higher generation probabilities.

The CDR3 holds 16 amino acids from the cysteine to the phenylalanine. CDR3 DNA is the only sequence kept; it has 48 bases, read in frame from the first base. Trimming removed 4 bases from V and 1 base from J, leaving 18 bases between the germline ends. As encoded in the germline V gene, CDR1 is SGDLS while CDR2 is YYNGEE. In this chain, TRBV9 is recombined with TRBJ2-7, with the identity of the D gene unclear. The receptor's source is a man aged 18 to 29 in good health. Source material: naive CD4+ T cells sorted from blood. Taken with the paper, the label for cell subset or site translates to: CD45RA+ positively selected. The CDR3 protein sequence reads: CASSPSPGFPSYEQYF. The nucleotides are TGTGCCAGCAGCCCAAGTCCCGGATTTCCGTCCTACGAGCAGTACTTC.